Each of the 9 T cell receptor beta chains below was sequenced from the same sample in a study of T cells expressing NK-cell markers. TCRdb re-called the 5' RACE reads, yielding one record per CDR3 amino acid sequence without DNA. The ten most abundant clones cover over 1.1% of a sample with about 460,000 distinct CDR3 sequences. The sample taken for sequencing was blood T cells: a sorted CD56 or NKG2C T cell subset, CD4+ or CD8+ T cells, or bulk PBMC T cells (not recorded which). These receptors were obtained from a woman aged 45-59 years in good health.

The rearrangement joins TRBV9 to TRBJ2-5; the TRBD2 assignment by TCRdb is unverifiable without DNA. The CDR3 totals 17 residues. The germline V gene has CDR1 SGDLS and CDR2 YYNGEE. CDR3 residues: CASSAVTSGSFTETQYF.

The chain is built from TRBV12-3 or TRBV12-4 and TRBJ2-1; TCRdb's assignment of TRBD2 cannot be checked, as there is no DNA. The CDR3 extends over 18 amino acids. The CDR3 spells CASSPTGLAGEPYNEQFF.

This chain joins TRBV4-2 and TRBJ2-2. In germline, CDR1 is LGHNA, CDR2 YNFKEQ. The CDR3 has 15 amino acids. The CDR3 protein is CASSQENNDAGELFF.

V is TRBV20-1 and J is TRBJ2-1; TCRdb's assignment of TRBD1 cannot be checked, as there is no DNA. This CDR3 comprises 14 residues. The germline V gene has CDR1 DFQATT and CDR2 SNEGSKA (reference sequence). This CDR3 reads CSARAGSGYNEQFF.

The genes are TRBV7-9 and TRBJ2-5; TCRdb's assignment of TRBD2 cannot be checked, as there is no DNA. There are 13 residues in the CDR3. Looked up from germline, CDR1 is SEHNR and CDR2 is FQNEAQ (reference sequence). The CDR3 is CASGVAGQETQYF.

The CDR3 reads CASTTQYAGGNTEAFF. The chain carries TRBV12-3 or TRBV12-4 and TRBJ1-1. There are 16 residues in the CDR3.

The chain uses TRBV6-5 and TRBJ2-1; TCRdb's D gene call, TRBD1, goes unchecked for lack of DNA. Per the germline V gene, CDR1 is MNHEY and CDR2 is SVGAGI. This CDR3 spans 16 amino acids. CDR3 amino acids: CASSYWPGTADNEQFF.

This sequence joins TRBV5-1 and TRBJ2-3; without DNA, the TCRdb call of TRBD1 cannot be checked. CDR1 and CDR2 (germline): SGHRS, YFSETQ. CDR3 size: 14 residues. The chain's CDR3 is CASMEDRVQDTQYF.

V gene TRBV7-9 combines with J gene TRBJ1-6; the TCRdb D gene call, TRBD1, has no DNA to confirm it. The CDR3 contains 14 residues. Per the germline V gene, CDR1 is SEHNR and CDR2 is FQNEAQ (reference sequence). The CDR3 is CATSNGGSNSPLHF.